This TCR beta chain derives from a study of identifying expanded T cells in peripheral blood. Some clones are missing from TCRdb's copy, which holds only in-frame ones; the method was immunoSEQ multiplex PCR. The sample yields about 82,000 clones, roughly 89% seen once. General study findings and limits: Technical replicates showed around 1.2 changed clones; about 2 weeks about 16; four weeks 19. Across healthy donors, higher total template counts meant significantly greater approximately two-week count variance.

The CDR3 runs to 15 residues. The V segment lost 7 bases and the J segment 3 bases; nucleotides outside the gene matches: 5. Germline V CDR1 and CDR2: SNHLY, FYNNEI. No infections or other immune events were documented during collection. This clone was seen a single time. The antigen remains unidentified. The gene calls are TRBV2 and TRBJ2-7; 14 bases are a match to TRBD2. The sequenced sample was blood. This clonotype was obtained from a person aged 18 to 70 in good health. CDR3 in amino acids: CASTGTSGSSYEQYF. The CDR3 DNA reads TGTGCCAGCACTGGGACTAGCGGGAGTAGCTACGAGCAGTACTTC.